One and the same sample provided the 5 T cell receptor beta chains below, sequenced in a study of blood T cell repertoires in COVID-19. Assay used: immunoSEQ multiplex PCR; TCRdb lists only in-frame clones, some missing. In the table there are about 240,000 clones, approximately 78% of which are singletons. Specimen: peripheral blood. The receptor set was obtained from a woman aged 18-29 years with acute or convalescent COVID-19.

This clone was seen a handful of times. The J gene is TRBJ1-5, the V gene TRBV19; 11 nucleotides match TRBD1. Germline V gene data show CDR1 as LNHDA and CDR2 as SQIVND (reference sequence). This CDR3 has 15 residues. Trimming cost V 7 bases and J 1 base; bases outside gene matches: 3. CDR3 sequence: CASTWTGGSNQPQHF. In nucleotides, the CDR3 is TGTGCCAGTACCTGGACAGGGGGCAGCAATCAGCCCCAGCATTTT.

The CDR3 bases are TGCGCCAGCAGCTTGGGGGGGCCTAGCACAGATACGCAGTATTTT. Translating it yields CASSLGGPSTDTQYF. This chain links TRBV5-1 with TRBJ2-3; D may be TRBD1 (6 bases). Germline CDR1 SGHRS, CDR2 YFSETQ. This CDR3 is 15 amino acids long. The V gene lost 0 bases and the J gene lost 0 bases, with 8 bases spanning the gap.

In the case of this clone: Sequence at one end of the junction differs from germline and may be a read error. V is TRBV10-3 and J is TRBJ1-2, with D possibly matching TRBD1 (6 bases). Looked up from germline, CDR1 is ENHRY and CDR2 is SYGVKD. This CDR3 contains 19 residues. The CDR3 region has the DNA TGTGCCATCAGTAAGTCCGAGGGGGTCGCCCTTTACACTAACTATGGCTACACCTTC. Amino acids: CAISKSEGVALYTNYGYTF.

The chain employs TRBV30 and TRBJ2-1, with D perhaps TRBD2 (5 bases). Deletions cut 0 bases from V and 7 bases from J, with 22 bases between. Germline CDR1 and CDR2: GTSNPN and SVGIG (reference sequence). There are 17 residues in the CDR3. CDR3: CAWSVLKVSGEKNEQFF. In DNA, the CDR3 is TGTGCCTGGAGTGTACTGAAAGTCTCCGGGGAAAAGAATGAGCAGTTCTTC. The whole variable domain, filled in from reference TRBV30 and TRBJ2-1, reads SQTIHQWPATLVQPVGSPLSLECTVEGTSNPNLYWYRQAAGRGLQLLFYSVGIGQISSEVPQNLSASRPQDRQFILSSKKLLLSDSGFYLCAWSVLKVSGEKNEQFFGPGTRLTVL.

The genes are TRBV13 and TRBJ2-5; 7 nucleotides match TRBD2. The CDR3 totals 15 residues. Germline assignment: CDR1 PRHDT and CDR2 FYEKMQ (reference sequence). V lost 5 bases and J lost 4; bases outside the gene matches: 10. The CDR3 loop is CASSQRTSARETQYF. The DNA of the CDR3 is TGTGCCAGCAGCCAAAGAACTAGCGCTAGAGAGACCCAGTACTTC.